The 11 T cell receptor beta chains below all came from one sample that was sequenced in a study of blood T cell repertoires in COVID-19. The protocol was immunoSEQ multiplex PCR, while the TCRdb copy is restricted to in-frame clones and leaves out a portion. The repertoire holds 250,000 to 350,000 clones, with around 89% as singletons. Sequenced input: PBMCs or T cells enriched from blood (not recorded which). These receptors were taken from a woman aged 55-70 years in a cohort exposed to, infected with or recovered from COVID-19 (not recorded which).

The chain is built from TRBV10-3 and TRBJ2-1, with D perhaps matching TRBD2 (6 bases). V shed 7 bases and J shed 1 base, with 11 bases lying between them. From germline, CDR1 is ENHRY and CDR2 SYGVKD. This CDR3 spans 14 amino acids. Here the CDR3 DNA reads TGTGCCATCACCGGGACTGAATCCTACAATGAGCAGTTCTTC. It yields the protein CAITGTESYNEQFF.

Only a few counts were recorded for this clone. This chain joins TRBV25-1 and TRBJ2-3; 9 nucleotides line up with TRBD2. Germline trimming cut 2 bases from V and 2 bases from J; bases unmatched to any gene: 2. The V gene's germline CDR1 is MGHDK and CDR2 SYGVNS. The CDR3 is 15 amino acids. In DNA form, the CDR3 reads TGTGCCAGCAGTGAAGCGGGAGGGCACACAGATACGCAGTATTTT. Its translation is CASSEAGGHTDTQYF. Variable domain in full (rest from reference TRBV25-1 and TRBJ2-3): EADIYQTPRYLVIGTGKKITLECSQTMGHDKMYWYQQDPGMELHLIHYSYGVNSTEKGDLSSESTVSRIRTEHFPLTLESARPSHTSQYLCASSEAGGHTDTQYFGPGTRLTVL.

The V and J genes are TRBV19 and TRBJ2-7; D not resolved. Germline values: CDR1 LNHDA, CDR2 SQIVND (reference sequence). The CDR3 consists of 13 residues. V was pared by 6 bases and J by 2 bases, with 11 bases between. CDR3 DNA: TGTGCCAGTAGAAAATCCATTGCCTACGAGCAGTACTTC. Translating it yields CASRKSIAYEQYF.

CDR3 protein: CASSLPAEYNEQFF. CDR3 DNA: TGTGCCAGCAGCCTACCAGCGGAATACAATGAGCAGTTCTTC. This chain uses TRBV6-5 with TRBJ2-1; D perhaps matches TRBD2 (5 bases). This CDR3 is 14 amino acids long. The ends were cut back, 6 bases at V and 4 bases at J, with 13 bases in the middle. Germline loops: CDR1 MNHEY, CDR2 SVGAGI.

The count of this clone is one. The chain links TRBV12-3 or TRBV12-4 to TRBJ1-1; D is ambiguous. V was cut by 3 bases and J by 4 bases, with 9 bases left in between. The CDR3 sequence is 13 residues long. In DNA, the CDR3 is TGTGCCAGCAGTTTGGGTCAGGTCACTGAAGCTTTCTTT. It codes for CASSLGQVTEAFF.

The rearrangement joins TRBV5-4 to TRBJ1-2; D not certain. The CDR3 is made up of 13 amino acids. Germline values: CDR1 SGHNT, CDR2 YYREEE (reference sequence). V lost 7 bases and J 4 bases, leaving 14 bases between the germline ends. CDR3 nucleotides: TGTGCCAGCCCTGACGGGGATAGCTATGGCTACACCTTC. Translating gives CASPDGDSYGYTF.

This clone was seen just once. The CDR3 spells CASSLIAAEQYF. The CDR3 DNA follows: TGTGCCAGCAGCTTGATAGCGGCCGAGCAGTACTTC. The chain has TRBV7-9 and TRBJ2-7; weak D call: TRBD2 (6 bases). CDR1 and CDR2 (germline): SEHNR, FQNEAQ (reference sequence). V lost 3 bases and J lost 6, with 9 bases in between. This CDR3 has 12 amino acids. The whole variable domain, filled in from reference TRBV7-9 and TRBJ2-7, reads DTGVSQNPRHKITKRGQNVTFRCDPISEHNRLYWYRQTLGQGPEFLTYFQNEAQLEKSRLLSDRFSAERPKGSFSTLEIQRTEQGDSAMYLCASSLIAAEQYFGPGTRLTVT.

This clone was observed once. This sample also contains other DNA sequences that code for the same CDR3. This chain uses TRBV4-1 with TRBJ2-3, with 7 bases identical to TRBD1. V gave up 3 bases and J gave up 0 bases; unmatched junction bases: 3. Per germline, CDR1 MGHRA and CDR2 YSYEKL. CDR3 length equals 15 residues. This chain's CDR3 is CASSQAGGSTDTQYF. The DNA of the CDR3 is TGCGCCAGCAGCCAGGCAGGGGGAAGCACAGATACGCAGTATTTT.

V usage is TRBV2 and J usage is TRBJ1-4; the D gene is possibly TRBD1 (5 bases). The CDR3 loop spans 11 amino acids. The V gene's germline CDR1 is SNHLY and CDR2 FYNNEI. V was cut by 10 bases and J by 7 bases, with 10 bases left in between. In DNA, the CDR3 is TGTGCCACGGGGGATGGTGAAAAACTGTTTTTT. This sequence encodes CATGDGEKLFF.

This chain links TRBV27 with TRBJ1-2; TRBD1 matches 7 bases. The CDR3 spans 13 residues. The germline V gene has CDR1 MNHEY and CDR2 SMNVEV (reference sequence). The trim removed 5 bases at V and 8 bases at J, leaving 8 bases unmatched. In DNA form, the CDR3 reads TGTGCCAGCAGTCCGGGACAGAAGGGGGGCTACACCTTC. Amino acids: CASSPGQKGGYTF.

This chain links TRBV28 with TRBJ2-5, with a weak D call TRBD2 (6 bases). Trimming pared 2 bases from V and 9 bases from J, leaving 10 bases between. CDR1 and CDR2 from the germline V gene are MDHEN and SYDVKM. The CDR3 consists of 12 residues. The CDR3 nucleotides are TGTGCCAGCAGTTTACCCGGGACTCCCCAGTACTTC. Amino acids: CASSLPGTPQYF.